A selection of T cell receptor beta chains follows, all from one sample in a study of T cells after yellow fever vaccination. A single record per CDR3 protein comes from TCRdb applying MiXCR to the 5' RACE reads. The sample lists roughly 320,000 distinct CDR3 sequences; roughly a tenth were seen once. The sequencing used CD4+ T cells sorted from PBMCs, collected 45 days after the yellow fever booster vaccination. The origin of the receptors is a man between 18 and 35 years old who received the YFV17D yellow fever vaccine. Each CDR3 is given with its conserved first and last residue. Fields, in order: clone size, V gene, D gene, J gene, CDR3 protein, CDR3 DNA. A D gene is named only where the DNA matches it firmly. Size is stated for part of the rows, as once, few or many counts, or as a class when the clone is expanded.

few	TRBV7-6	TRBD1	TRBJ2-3	CASRDRVTDTQYF	TGTGCCAGCCGGGACAGGGTGACAGATACGCAGTATTTT
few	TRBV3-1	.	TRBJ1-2	CASSPPHGQYSRGYTF	TGTGCCAGCAGCCCCCCCCACGGACAGTATTCGCGTGGCTACACCTTC
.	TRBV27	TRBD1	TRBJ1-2	CASRGQGRYYGYTF	TGTGCCAGCAGGGGACAGGGGCGCTACTATGGCTACACCTTC
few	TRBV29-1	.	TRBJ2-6	CSVEVGSGANVLTF	TGCAGCGTTGAGGTGGGCTCTGGGGCCAACGTCCTGACTTTC
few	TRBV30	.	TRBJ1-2	CAWSQSLNYGYTF	TGTGCCTGGAGTCAAAGCCTTAACTATGGCTACACCTTC
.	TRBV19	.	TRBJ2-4	CASSYDRAKNIQYF	TGTGCCAGTAGTTACGACCGAGCCAAAAACATTCAGTACTTC
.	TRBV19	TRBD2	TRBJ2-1	CASTRLAGSNNEQFF	TGTGCCAGTACCAGACTAGCGGGGAGCAACAATGAGCAGTTCTTC
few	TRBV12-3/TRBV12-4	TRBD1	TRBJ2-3	CASRSGGATDTQYF	TGTGCCAGCAGATCAGGGGGCGCGACAGATACGCAGTATTTT
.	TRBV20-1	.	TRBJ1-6	CSAAGTWNSPLHF	TGCAGTGCGGCCGGGACTTGGAATTCACCCCTCCACTTT
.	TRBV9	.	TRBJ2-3	CASGGEISDTQYF	TGTGCCAGCGGGGGCGAGATCTCAGATACGCAGTATTTT
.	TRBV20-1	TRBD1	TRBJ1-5	CSAKTLGTARQPQHF	TGCAGTGCTAAGACACTCGGGACAGCCCGACAGCCCCAGCATTTT
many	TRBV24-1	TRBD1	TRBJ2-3	CATRGGGDTQYF	TGTGCCACCAGAGGGGGCGGAGATACGCAGTATTTT
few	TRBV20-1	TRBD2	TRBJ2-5	CRGGLAGEETQYF	TGCAGAGGGGGTCTAGCGGGGGAGGAGACCCAGTACTTC
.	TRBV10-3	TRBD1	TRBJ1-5	CAISESTGPSNQPQHF	TGTGCCATCAGTGAGTCGACAGGGCCTAGCAATCAGCCCCAGCATTTT
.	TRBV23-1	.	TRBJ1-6	CASSQSKQGQLHF	TGCGCCAGCAGTCAATCAAAACAGGGCCAACTCCACTTT
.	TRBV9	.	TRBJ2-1	CASSVAWNNEQFF	TGTGCCAGCAGCGTAGCTTGGAACAATGAGCAGTTCTTC
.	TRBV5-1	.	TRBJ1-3	CASSFEGNTIYF	TGCGCCAGCAGCTTTGAAGGAAACACCATATATTTT
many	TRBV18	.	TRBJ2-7	CASSPPARTSYEQYF	TGTGCCAGCTCACCACCGGCCAGGACGTCCTACGAGCAGTACTTC
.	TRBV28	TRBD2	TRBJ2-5	CASSLEAGEYQETQYF	TGTGCCAGCAGTTTAGAAGCGGGGGAGTACCAAGAGACCCAGTACTTC
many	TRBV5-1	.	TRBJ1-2	CASSPSNRAESGYTF	TGCGCCAGCAGCCCCTCCAACAGGGCAGAAAGTGGCTACACCTTC
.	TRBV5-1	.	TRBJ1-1	CASSLDPSTNTEAFF	TGCGCCAGCAGCTTGGATCCGAGCACGAACACTGAAGCTTTCTTT
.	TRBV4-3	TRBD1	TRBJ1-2	CASSQTQGYGYTF	TGCGCCAGCAGCCAGACACAGGGGTATGGCTACACCTTC
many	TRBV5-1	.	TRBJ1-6	CASSITGPFQTLHF	TGCGCCAGCAGCATAACAGGACCCTTTCAGACCCTCCACTTT
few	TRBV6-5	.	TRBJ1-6	CASSYSTGHNSPLHF	TGTGCCAGCAGTTACTCGACAGGTCATAATTCACCCCTCCACTTT
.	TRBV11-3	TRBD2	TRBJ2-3	CASSSAGGGTDTQYF	TGTGCCAGCAGCTCAGCGGGGGGAGGCACAGATACGCAGTATTTT
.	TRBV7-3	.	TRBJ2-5	CASSRGIQETQYF	TGTGCCAGCAGCCGGGGGATCCAAGAGACCCAGTACTTC
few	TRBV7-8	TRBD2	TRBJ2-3	CASNTITLAGGYTDTQYF	TGTGCCAGCAACACCATAACCCTAGCGGGGGGGTACACAGATACGCAGTATTTT
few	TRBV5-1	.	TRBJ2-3	CASSLQAGALDTQYF	TGCGCCAGCAGCTTACAAGCGGGTGCCCTAGATACGCAGTATTTT
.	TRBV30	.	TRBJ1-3	CAWSYPSGNTIYF	TGTGCCTGGAGTTACCCCTCTGGAAACACCATATATTTT
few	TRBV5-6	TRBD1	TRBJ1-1	CASSDDRGSGLNTEAFF	TGTGCCAGCAGCGATGACAGGGGGAGCGGGTTGAACACTGAAGCTTTCTTT
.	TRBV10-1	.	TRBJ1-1	CASSAEHGVLNTEAFF	TGCGCCAGCAGTGCGGAACATGGGGTCCTGAACACTGAAGCTTTCTTT